These 30 T cell receptor beta chains were all obtained from the same sample, sequenced in a study of Graves' ophthalmopathy and Graves' hyperthyroidism. Scientists amplified the TCR beta CDR3 regions from RNA transcripts. First-round RT-PCR employed HTBI primers, with a second-round multiplex PCR after it. MiXCR was run by TCRdb on the multiplex PCR reads, yielding one entry per CDR3 protein. This sample carries approximately 540,000 distinct CDR3 sequences, 35% to 45% of them seen once, and the ten largest clones take approximately 4.1%. Sequencing used peripheral blood or thyroid tissue (not recorded which). All receptors derive from an adult man with Graves' hyperthyroidism.

The J gene is TRBJ2-4, the V gene TRBV2, with D perhaps TRBD1 (6 bases). The CDR3 runs to 13 residues. Trimming shortened V by 7 bases and J by 9 bases, and 16 bases separated the two germline ends. Germline values: CDR1 SNHLY, CDR2 FYNNEI. CDR3 in amino acids: CASTGNRESIQYF. CDR3 in DNA: TGTGCCAGCACCGGGAACAGGGAAAGCATTCAGTACTTC.

There are many counts of this clonotype. The chain recombines TRBV20-1 with TRBJ2-2; D is perhaps TRBD1 or TRBD2 (5 bases each). The CDR3 is 14 amino acids. Between the trimmed V and J ends, which lost 3 bases and 2 bases, there was a span of 10 bases. CDR1 and CDR2 from the germline V gene are DFQATT and SNEGSKA (reference sequence). The CDR3 loop is CSARGPTNTGELFF. CDR3 coding DNA: TGCAGTGCTAGGGGACCTACAAACACCGGGGAGCTGTTTTTT.

This clonotype was seen just once. V is TRBV7-6 and J is TRBJ2-5; 9 bases are shared with TRBD1. The CDR3 covers 14 residues. Germline CDR1 is SGHVS and CDR2 is FNYEAQ. V shed 5 bases and J 5 bases; nucleotides not matched to a gene: 6. The chain's CDR3 is CASSAYRGLETQYF. As DNA, the CDR3 is TGTGCCAGCAGCGCGTACAGGGGGCTGGAGACCCAGTACTTC.

J is TRBJ1-4 and V is TRBV20-1; 7 nucleotides align to TRBD1. The CDR3 contains 14 residues. The junction had 10 bases not matched to a gene; V was cut back by 5 bases and J by 7 bases. Germline V gene lookup returns CDR1 DFQATT and CDR2 SNEGSKA (reference sequence). The DNA of the CDR3 is TGCAGTGCTTCGAACAGGGGAACAAGTGAAAAACTGTTTTTT. Its protein product is CSASNRGTSEKLFF.

The chain couples TRBV12-3 or TRBV12-4 to TRBJ2-1, with TRBD2 identical over 12 bases. The CDR3 totals 15 residues. V lost 4 bases, J lost 5 bases, and 3 bases stayed unmatched. In DNA, the CDR3 is TGTGCCAGCAGTTGGACTAGCGGGGACCACAATGAGCAGTTCTTC. Its translation: CASSWTSGDHNEQFF.

The V and J genes are TRBV9 and TRBJ2-5; TRBD2 is a possible D gene (6 bases). Trimming shortened V by 0 bases and J by 5 bases, and 14 bases separated the two germline ends. Germline V gene sequence: CDR1 SGDLS, CDR2 YYNGEE. CDR3 length: 15 amino acids. The CDR3 protein is CASSVDLGSGETQYF. In DNA form, the CDR3 reads TGTGCCAGCAGCGTAGATCTGGGAAGCGGGGAGACCCAGTACTTC.

V gene TRBV18 combines with J gene TRBJ2-2, with no clear D. The germline CDR1 and CDR2 sequences are KGHSH and LQKENI. This CDR3 spans 15 amino acids. V was shortened by 1 base and J by 2 bases, with 8 bases between the two germline ends. The CDR3, as DNA: TGTGCCAGCTCACCACTGAGAGGAAACACCGGGGAGCTGTTTTTT. Its translation: CASSPLRGNTGELFF.

This chain links TRBV5-1 with TRBJ1-1, with 7 bases identical to TRBD1. The length of the CDR3 is 14 residues. Germline V gene sequence: CDR1 SGHRS, CDR2 YFSETQ. Losses at the gene ends were 7 bases for V and 6 bases for J; bases not matched to a gene: 12. CDR3 DNA: TGCGCCAGCCAATCTATGACAGGGCCGCCTGAAGCTTTCTTT. Translating gives CASQSMTGPPEAFF.

This clonotype was observed many times. V usage is TRBV6-1 and J usage is TRBJ1-5; possibly TRBD1 for D (5 bases). This CDR3 spans 15 amino acids. Germline CDR1 MNHNS, CDR2 SASEGT. V lost 6 bases, J lost 3 bases, and 15 bases lay in between. The CDR3 here is CASRSAGTNNQPQHF. The CDR3, as DNA: TGTGCCAGCAGAAGCGCCGGGACGAACAATCAGCCCCAGCATTTT.

This clonotype has more than one count but fewer than ten. The chain has TRBV9 and TRBJ2-3; 9 nucleotides line up with TRBD1. This CDR3 region has 17 residues. Germline-derived CDR1 and CDR2 are SGDLS and YYNGEE. Trimming at V came to 4 bases and at J to 0 bases, leaving 9 bases not matched to a gene. This CDR3 is CASSRTLGQGSTDTQYF. CDR3 bases: TGTGCCAGCAGCCGGACCTTGGGACAGGGTAGCACAGATACGCAGTATTTT. Combining the CDR3 with reference TRBV9 and TRBJ2-3 gives the whole variable domain DSGVTQTPKHLITATGQRVTLRCSPRSGDLSVYWYQQSLDQGLQFLIQYYNGEERAKGNILERFSAQQFPDLHSELNLSSLELGDSALYFCASSRTLGQGSTDTQYFGPGTRLTVL.

This clonotype was detected many times. This sequence joins TRBV2 and TRBJ1-4; the D gene is possibly TRBD1 (5 bases). This CDR3 is built from 17 residues. Germline CDR1 SNHLY, CDR2 FYNNEI. The V gene lost 6 bases and the J gene lost 1 base, with 18 bases spanning the gap. Here the CDR3 reads CASRGAYWDETNEKLFF. CDR3 DNA: TGTGCCAGCAGAGGGGCCTATTGGGATGAAACTAATGAAAAACTGTTTTTT. Combining the CDR3 with reference TRBV2 and TRBJ1-4 gives the whole variable domain EPEVTQTPSHQVTQMGQEVILRCVPISNHLYFYWYRQILGQKVEFLVSFYNNEISEKSEIFDDQFSVERPDGSNFTLKIRSTKLEDSAMYFCASRGAYWDETNEKLFFGSGTQLSVL.

V is TRBV5-6 and J is TRBJ2-7, with 10 bases that match TRBD1. The CDR3 length is 20 residues. Unmatched junction bases numbered 17, after V lost 0 bases and J lost 2 bases. Germline CDR1 and CDR2: SGHDT and YYEEEE. The CDR3 nucleotides are TGTGCCAGCAGCTTGGATCTGGGTCCGAACACCGGGACAGGGGCCTACGAGCAGTACTTC. Amino acid sequence: CASSLDLGPNTGTGAYEQYF.

The rearrangement links TRBV29-1 to TRBJ1-1; tentatively, D is TRBD1 (6 bases). Germline-derived CDR1 and CDR2 are SQVTM and ANQGSEA. The CDR3 runs 15 residues. Here the CDR3 DNA reads TGCAGTGCTAGGATCCACGGGGGCGTCAACACTGAAGCTTTCTTT. Amino acid sequence: CSARIHGGVNTEAFF.

This clonotype occurred a few times. This chain links TRBV5-4 with TRBJ2-5; perhaps TRBD1 as D (6 bases). Germline CDR1 reads SGHNT; CDR2 reads YYREEE (reference sequence). Between the trimmed V and J ends, which lost 1 base and 1 base, there was a span of 8 bases. The CDR3 extends over 14 amino acids. The CDR3 DNA is TGTGCCAGCAGCTTGAAGACAGGCCAAGAGACCCAGTACTTC. Its translation: CASSLKTGQETQYF.

This chain uses TRBV11-3 with TRBJ2-2; 9 bases align to TRBD1. This CDR3 has 19 residues. In germline, CDR1 is SGHNT, CDR2 YENEEA. V trimming: 2 bases; J trimming: 0 bases; junction bases outside the gene matches: 10. The CDR3: CASSLSRGQGFANTGELFF. CDR3 in DNA: TGTGCCAGCAGCTTAAGTCGAGGACAGGGGTTCGCGAACACCGGGGAGCTGTTTTTT.

This clonotype was recorded at least ten times. The chain is built from TRBV2 and TRBJ1-5; possible D gene TRBD1, 6 bases. The length of the CDR3 is 14 residues. Trimming shortened V by 8 bases and J by 0 bases, and 11 bases separated the two germline ends. Germline CDR1 reads SNHLY; CDR2 reads FYNNEI. CDR3 bases: TGTGCCAGCGGCAGGGGCTATAGCAATCAGCCCCAGCATTTT. Translation gives CASGRGYSNQPQHF.

This chain joins TRBV7-9 and TRBJ2-1; D gene unclear. V gave up 3 bases and J gave up 0 bases, with 9 bases separating them. This CDR3 is built from 15 residues. Germline V gene sequence: CDR1 SEHNR, CDR2 FQNEAQ (reference sequence). CDR3 amino acids: CASSFLESSYNEQFF. The CDR3 bases are TGTGCCAGCAGCTTTTTGGAAAGCTCCTACAATGAGCAGTTCTTC.

This clonotype was counted many times. The chain couples TRBV7-2 to TRBJ1-5; maybe TRBD1 (5 bases). CDR1 is SGHTA, CDR2 FQGNSA, per germline. The CDR3 totals 16 residues. V lost 2 bases to trimming and J lost 0 bases, with 11 bases between them. The CDR3 DNA is TGTGCCAGCAGCTTATTCGGCGGGGGTAGCAATCAGCCCCAGCATTTT. This sequence encodes CASSLFGGGSNQPQHF.

This clonotype occurred a few times. The chain has TRBV4-1 and TRBJ1-3, with 9 bases aligning to TRBD1. Germline CDR1 reads MGHRA; CDR2 reads YSYEKL. This CDR3 is 19 amino acids long. The J segment lost 0 bases and the V segment lost 6 bases, leaving 15 bases of the junction unmatched. CDR3 DNA: TGCGCCAGCAGTGACCGGGACAGGGTAAGATCGGCCTCTGGAAACACCATATATTTT. This gives the protein CASSDRDRVRSASGNTIYF.

V is TRBV2 and J is TRBJ2-3, with a possible D match to TRBD2 (5 bases). The V gene lost 11 bases and the J gene lost 3 bases, with 18 bases spanning the gap. There are 14 residues in the CDR3. Germline V lookup: CDR1 SNHLY, CDR2 FYNNEI. CDR3 protein: CAASPWTVTDTQYF. CDR3 nucleotide sequence: TGTGCCGCCTCACCCTGGACTGTAACAGATACGCAGTATTTT. The variable domain in full, with the rest retrieved from reference TRBV2 and TRBJ2-3, is EPEVTQTPSHQVTQMGQEVILRCVPISNHLYFYWYRQILGQKVEFLVSFYNNEISEKSEIFDDQFSVERPDGSNFTLKIRSTKLEDSAMYFCAASPWTVTDTQYFGPGTRLTVL.

In the case of this clonotype: Given the absence of the conserved phenylalanine or tryptophan at the CDR3 end, a read error is likely. In nucleotides, the CDR3 is TGTGCCAGCAGCTTAGGTGAACAGGGGAATACTGAAGCTTTCCTT. Translating it yields CASSLGEQGNTEAFL. V is TRBV13 and J is TRBJ1-1; 7 nucleotides match TRBD1. Germline V gives CDR1 PRHDT, CDR2 FYEKMQ (reference sequence). With V trimmed by 0 bases and J by 5 bases, 6 bases remained unmatched. The CDR3 runs 15 residues.

The chain joins TRBV19 to TRBJ1-1; TRBD1 matches 8 bases. The CDR3 length is 21 residues. Germline V gene lookup returns CDR1 LNHDA and CDR2 SQIVND (reference sequence). V trimming: 1 base; J trimming: 8 bases; junction bases outside the gene matches: 27. In nucleotides, the CDR3 is TGTGCCAGTAGTATAGGGACAGGGTCACGCTACACCTTGGGAAGAGTTCAGGAAGCTTTCTTT. Its translation: CASSIGTGSRYTLGRVQEAFF.

CDR3 DNA: TGTGCCAGCAGCTTATCCTTGGGGGCAGAGACCCAGCATTTT. Its translation: CASSLSLGAETQHF. The chain employs TRBV7-9 and TRBJ1-5, with D tentatively TRBD1 (6 bases). This CDR3 comprises 14 residues. Per the germline V gene, CDR1 is SEHNR and CDR2 is FQNEAQ (reference sequence). Trimming took off 2 bases at V and 11 bases at J, with 16 bases between the two ends. Drawing the rest from reference TRBV7-9 and TRBJ1-5, the complete variable domain is DTGVSQNPRHKITKRGQNVTFRCDPISEHNRLYWYRQTLGQGPEFLTYFQNEAQLEKSRLLSDRFSAERPKGSFSTLEIQRTEQGDSAMYLCASSLSLGAETQHFGDGTRLSIL.

In this sample, this clonotype turned up a few times. The V gene is TRBV27, the J gene TRBJ2-7; no reliable D call. The CDR3 has 13 residues. V lost 3 bases, J lost 3 bases, and 9 bases lay in between. CDR1 MNHEY and CDR2 SMNVEV come from the germline V gene (reference sequence). The CDR3 is CASSFKQNYEQYF. In nucleotides, the CDR3 is TGTGCCAGCAGTTTTAAACAGAACTACGAGCAGTACTTC.

This clonotype was counted only a few times. This chain joins TRBV29-1 and TRBJ2-7; 9 bases fit TRBD1. The CDR3 length is 13 residues. J was trimmed by 2 bases and V by 6 bases; bases with no gene match: 5. Germline V gives CDR1 SQVTM, CDR2 ANQGSEA. CDR3 sequence (DNA): TGCAGCGTCCCCGGGACAGGGACCTACGAGCAGTACTTC. It is translated as CSVPGTGTYEQYF.

The V and J genes are TRBV29-1 and TRBJ2-2; D might be TRBD1 (5 bases). V was shortened by 2 bases and J by 0 bases, with 7 bases between the two germline ends. CDR1 SQVTM and CDR2 ANQGSEA come from the germline V gene. This CDR3 has 14 amino acids. CDR3 nucleotide sequence: TGCAGCGTTGAACTGGGGCCGAACACCGGGGAGCTGTTTTTT. This translates into CSVELGPNTGELFF.

This clonotype was observed a handful of times. CDR3 in DNA: TGTGCCAGCAGCTTGTCCGGGACAGGGCGGCAGCCCCAGCATTTT. Protein product: CASSLSGTGRQPQHF. The rearrangement uses TRBV12-3 or TRBV12-4 and TRBJ1-5; 9 nucleotides agree with TRBD1. V lost 6 bases and J lost 7; bases outside the gene matches: 10. The CDR3 contains 15 residues.

A word on this clonotype: One end of the junction is discordant with germline, which a read error may explain. This chain connects TRBV6-5 to TRBJ2-7; 7 bases fit TRBD1. Germline loops: CDR1 MNHEY, CDR2 SVGAGI. This CDR3 has 17 residues. As DNA, the CDR3 is TGTGCCGGCAGTTACTCGTCCACAGGGGACATTCTCTACGAGCAGTACTTC. This encodes CAGSYSSTGDILYEQYF.

The chain links TRBV6-1 to TRBJ2-2; the D is unclear. CDR1 and CDR2 from the germline V gene are MNHNS and SASEGT. This CDR3 comprises 15 residues. Trimming took off 0 bases at V and 3 bases at J, with 8 bases between the two ends. The CDR3 region has the DNA TGTGCCAGCAGTGAAGCGGGAAGGGACACCGGGGAGCTGTTTTTT. Translation gives CASSEAGRDTGELFF.

This clonotype was seen many times. This chain connects TRBV29-1 to TRBJ1-2; D call uncertain. The CDR3 runs to 13 residues. The germline CDR1 and CDR2 sequences are SQVTM and ANQGSEA. V was shortened by 3 bases and J by 5 bases, with 13 bases between the two germline ends. The CDR3 is CSVDPSSGYGYTF. The CDR3 bases are TGCAGCGTTGACCCGTCAAGCGGTTATGGCTACACCTTC.